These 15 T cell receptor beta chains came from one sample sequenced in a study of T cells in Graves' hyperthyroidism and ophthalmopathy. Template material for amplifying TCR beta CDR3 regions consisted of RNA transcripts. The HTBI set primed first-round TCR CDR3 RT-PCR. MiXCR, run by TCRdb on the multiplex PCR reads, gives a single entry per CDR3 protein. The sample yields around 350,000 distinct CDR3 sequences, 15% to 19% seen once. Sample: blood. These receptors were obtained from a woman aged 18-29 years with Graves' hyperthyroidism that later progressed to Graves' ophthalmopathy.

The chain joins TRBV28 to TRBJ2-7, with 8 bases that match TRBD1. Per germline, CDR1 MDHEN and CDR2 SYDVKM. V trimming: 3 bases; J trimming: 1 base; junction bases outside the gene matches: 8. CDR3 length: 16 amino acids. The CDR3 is CASSLIRDRTSYEQYF. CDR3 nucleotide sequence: TGTGCCAGCAGTTTGATCCGGGACAGGACTTCCTACGAGCAGTACTTC. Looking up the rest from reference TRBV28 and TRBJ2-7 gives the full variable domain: DVKVTQSSRYLVKRTGEKVFLECVQDMDHENMFWYRQDPGLGLRLIYFSYDVKMKEKGDIPEGYSVSREKKERFSLILESASTNQTSMYLCASSLIRDRTSYEQYFGPGTRLTVT.

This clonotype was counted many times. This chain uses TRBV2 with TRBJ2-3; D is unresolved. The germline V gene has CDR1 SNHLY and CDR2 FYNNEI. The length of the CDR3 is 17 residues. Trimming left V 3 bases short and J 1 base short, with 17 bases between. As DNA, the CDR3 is TGTGCCAGCAGTGATTATACAGCCTACCCCGGCACAGATACGCAGTATTTT. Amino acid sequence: CASSDYTAYPGTDTQYF.

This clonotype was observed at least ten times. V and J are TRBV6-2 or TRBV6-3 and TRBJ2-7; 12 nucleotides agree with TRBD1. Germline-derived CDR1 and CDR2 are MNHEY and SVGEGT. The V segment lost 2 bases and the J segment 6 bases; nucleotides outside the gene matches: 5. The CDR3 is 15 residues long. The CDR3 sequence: CASSYPGQGAIEQYF. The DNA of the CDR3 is TGTGCCAGCAGTTACCCGGGACAGGGGGCCATCGAGCAGTACTTC.

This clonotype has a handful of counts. The DNA of the CDR3 is TGTGCCAGCAGTTCCCTGGGCCCACAGGGGAACACCGGGGAGCTGTTTTTT. It specifies CASSSLGPQGNTGELFF. The V and J genes are TRBV12-3 or TRBV12-4 and TRBJ2-2; weak D call: TRBD1 (6 bases). V lost 4 bases to trimming and J lost 1 base, with 16 bases between them. This CDR3 is built from 17 residues.

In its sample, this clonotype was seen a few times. This CDR3 is CASSPGPTEQYF. Written as DNA, the CDR3 is TGTGCCAGCAGCCCGGGACCTACCGAGCAGTACTTC. The genes are TRBV7-9 and TRBJ2-7; TRBD1 or TRBD2 may be the D gene (5 bases each). This CDR3 spans 12 amino acids. The V gene lost 5 bases and the J gene lost 6 bases, with 11 bases spanning the gap. Looked up from germline, CDR1 is SEHNR and CDR2 is FQNEAQ (reference sequence). The full variable domain, in which reference TRBV7-9 and TRBJ2-7 provide the parts outside the CDR3, is DTGVSQNPRHKITKRGQNVTFRCDPISEHNRLYWYRQTLGQGPEFLTYFQNEAQLEKSRLLSDRFSAERPKGSFSTLEIQRTEQGDSAMYLCASSPGPTEQYFGPGTRLTVT.

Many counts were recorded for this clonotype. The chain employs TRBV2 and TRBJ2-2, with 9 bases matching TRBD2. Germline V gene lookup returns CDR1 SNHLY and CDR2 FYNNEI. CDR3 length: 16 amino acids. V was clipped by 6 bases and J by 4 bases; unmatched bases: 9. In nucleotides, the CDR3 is TGTGCCAGCAGAGGATTAGCGGGAGAGGTCACCGGGGAGCTGTTTTTT. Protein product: CASRGLAGEVTGELFF. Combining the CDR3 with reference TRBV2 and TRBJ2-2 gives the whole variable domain EPEVTQTPSHQVTQMGQEVILRCVPISNHLYFYWYRQILGQKVEFLVSFYNNEISEKSEIFDDQFSVERPDGSNFTLKIRSTKLEDSAMYFCASRGLAGEVTGELFFGEGSRLTVL.

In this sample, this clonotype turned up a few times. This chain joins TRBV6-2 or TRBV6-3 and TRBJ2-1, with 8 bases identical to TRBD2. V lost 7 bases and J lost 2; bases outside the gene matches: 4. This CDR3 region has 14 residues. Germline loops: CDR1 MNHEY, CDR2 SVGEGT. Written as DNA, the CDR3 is TGTGCCAGCACAACAGCGGGAGCCTACAATGAGCAGTTCTTC. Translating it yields CASTTAGAYNEQFF.

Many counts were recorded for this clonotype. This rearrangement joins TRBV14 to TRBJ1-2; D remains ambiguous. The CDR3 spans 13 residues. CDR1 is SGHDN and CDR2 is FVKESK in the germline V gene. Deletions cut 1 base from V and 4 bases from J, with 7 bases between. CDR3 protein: CASSQVPSYGYTF. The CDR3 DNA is TGTGCCAGCAGCCAAGTTCCGAGCTATGGCTACACCTTC.

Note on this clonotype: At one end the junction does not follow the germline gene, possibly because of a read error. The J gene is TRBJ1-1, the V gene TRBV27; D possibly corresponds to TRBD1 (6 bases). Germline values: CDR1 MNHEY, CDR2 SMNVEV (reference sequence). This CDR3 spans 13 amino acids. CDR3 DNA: TGTGCCAGCAGTTGGGACAAACTTTATGAAACTTTCTTT. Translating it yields CASSWDKLYETFF.

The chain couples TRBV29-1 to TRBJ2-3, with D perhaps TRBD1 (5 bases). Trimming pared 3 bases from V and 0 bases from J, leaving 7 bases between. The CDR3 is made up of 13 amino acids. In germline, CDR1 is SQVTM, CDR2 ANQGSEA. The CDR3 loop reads CSVDAGSTDTQYF. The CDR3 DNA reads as TGCAGCGTTGATGCAGGGAGCACAGATACGCAGTATTTT.

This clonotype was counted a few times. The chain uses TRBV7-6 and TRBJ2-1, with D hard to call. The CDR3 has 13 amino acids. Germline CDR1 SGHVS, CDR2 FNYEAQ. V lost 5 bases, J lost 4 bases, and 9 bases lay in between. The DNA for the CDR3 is TGTGCCAGCAGCCCCCGAGAGTACAATGAGCAGTTCTTC. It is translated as CASSPREYNEQFF.

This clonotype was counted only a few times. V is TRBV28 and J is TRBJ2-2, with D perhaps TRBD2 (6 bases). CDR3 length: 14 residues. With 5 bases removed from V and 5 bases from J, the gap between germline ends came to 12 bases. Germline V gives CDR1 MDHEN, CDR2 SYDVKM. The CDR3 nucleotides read TGTGCCAGCAGTACGGGGGATTGGACCGGGGAGCTGTTTTTT. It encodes CASSTGDWTGELFF.

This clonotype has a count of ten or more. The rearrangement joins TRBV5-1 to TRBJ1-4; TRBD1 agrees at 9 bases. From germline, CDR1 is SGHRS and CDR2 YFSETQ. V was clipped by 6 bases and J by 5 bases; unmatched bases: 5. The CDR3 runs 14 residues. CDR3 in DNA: TGCGCCAGCACGACGGGACAGGGAAATGAAAAACTGTTTTTT. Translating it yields CASTTGQGNEKLFF.

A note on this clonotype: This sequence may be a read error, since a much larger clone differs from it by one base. The CDR3 sequence: CASSVAMNTEAFF. The CDR3, as DNA: TGTGCCAGCAGCGTAGCTATGAACACTGAAGCTTTCTTT. The chain has TRBV9 and TRBJ1-1, with D unclear. Germline V lookup: CDR1 SGDLS, CDR2 YYNGEE. The CDR3 has 13 residues. Trimming took off 0 bases at V and 0 bases at J, with 3 bases between the two ends.

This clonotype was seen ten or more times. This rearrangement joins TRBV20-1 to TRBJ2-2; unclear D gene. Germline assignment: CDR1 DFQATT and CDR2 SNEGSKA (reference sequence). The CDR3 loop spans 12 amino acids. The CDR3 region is CSVRRVTGELFF. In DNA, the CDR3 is TGCAGCGTCCGCCGGGTCACCGGGGAGCTGTTTTTT.